The present T cell receptor (beta chain) was sequenced within a study of blood T cell repertoires in COVID-19. Study-level background: Samples came from the United States, Italy and Spain, spanning acute and convalescent COVID-19. Sources were T cells, B-cell-depleted T cells, or PBMCs; the material itself was cDNA or gDNA.

As handled by the study authors: By means of reference gene primer amplification, nucleated cell counts were estimated. Data came from immunoSEQ multiplex PCR; TCRdb stores just in-frame clones and leaves some out. V, J and clone size reflect that table, while D and trimming were determined from the DNA. The sample consists of 150,000 to 200,000 clones, roughly 89% of them appearing once. Germline-derived CDR1 and CDR2 are SGHRS and YFSETQ. The J segment lost 5 bases and the V segment lost 4 bases, leaving 9 bases of the junction unmatched. The CDR3 length is 15 residues. This sequence originates from a woman aged 45 to 65 with acute or convalescent COVID-19. Material for sequencing was peripheral blood. This chain uses TRBV5-1 with TRBJ1-1; TRBD1 aligns across 9 bases. CDR3 region: CASSISGTGRTEAFF. CDR3 coding DNA: TGCGCCAGCAGCATCTCCGGGACAGGGAGGACTGAAGCTTTCTTT. Together with reference TRBV5-1 and TRBJ1-1, the CDR3 gives the full variable domain: KAGVTQTPRYLIKTRGQQVTLSCSPISGHRSVSWYQQTPGQGLQFLFEYFSETQRNKGNFPGRFSGRQFSNSRSEMNVSTLELGDSALYLCASSISGTGRTEAFFGQGTRLTVV.